This entry is about one TCR beta chain. The antigen it recognizes is unknown. No much larger clone is present one base from it, and per-base qualities are unavailable. TCRbeta CDR3 regions were amplified from genomic DNA using the immunoSEQ Assay, a bias-controlled multiplex PCR. As for how the authors treated the data: Nucleated cell counts per sample were estimated from amplification of reference gene primers within the assay. Sequence reads were collapsed and filtered to measure the absolute abundance of every unique TCRbeta CDR3 rearrangement. For each sample, productive Simpson clonality was calculated by taking the square root of Simpson's diversity index across productive rearrangements. TCRdb carries this immuneACCESS record with in-frame sequences only. Its versions omit some clonotypes, under half of them owing to an unresolved V gene in the studies checked, with the rest unexplained. That table is the source of V, J and clone size, and D and trimming were worked out from the DNA. Present in this sample are more than 35,000 clones, 87% of which were seen just once. The ten largest make up 20% of the sample.

Per the germline V gene, SGHTA is the CDR1 and FQGNSA is the CDR2. There are 16 amino acids in the CDR3, from cysteine to phenylalanine inclusive. Only CDR3 DNA is held: 48 bases, read in frame from base 1. Ends trimmed: V by 1 base, J by 5 bases; bases unmatched to a gene: 9. The collaborating institutions used their own protocols to collect whole blood in K2EDTA tubes. For TCRbeta analysis, collaborators shipped samples in one of three forms: frozen whole blood, isolated PBMCs, or DNA extracted from either of those sample types. This sample stems from a study of blood T cell repertoires in COVID-19 (dated by TCRdb to the early 2020s). About the full investigation: Collaborator samples came from the United States, Italy and Spain and covered acute and convalescent phases of COVID-19. A freely available public database, intended as a resource for researchers studying the immune response to SARS-CoV-2, is where the repertoires were released. Where available, HLA class I and class II types were obtained from metadata supplied by the sample provider rather than from assay-based typing. The dataset comprised deeply sampled blood TCRbeta repertoires from subjects exposed to, actively infected with, or recovered from COVID-19. A de-identified subject ID, COVID-19 status, age in years and sex were almost always included in the sample metadata. The samples were drawn from two sources: the first 160 participants of the ongoing ImmuneRACE study, and 1,000 to 1,500 subjects contributed by 6 global collaborators. The prospective study material was composed of cDNA or gDNA derived from T cells, B-cell-depleted T cells, or PBMCs.

The full study reports these points: The quantity of clinical and demographic metadata differed by source and by participant and was supplied without curation.

Sequencing was done on a sample of peripheral blood. This sequence uses TRBV7-2 and TRBJ1-2; TRBD1 agrees with 8 junctional bases. The TCR sequence derives from a man in his 60s with acute or convalescent COVID-19. The CDR3 is CASSLESGTGGYGYTF. The base sequence is TGTGCCAGCAGCTTAGAATCCGGGACAGGCGGTTATGGCTACACCTTC.